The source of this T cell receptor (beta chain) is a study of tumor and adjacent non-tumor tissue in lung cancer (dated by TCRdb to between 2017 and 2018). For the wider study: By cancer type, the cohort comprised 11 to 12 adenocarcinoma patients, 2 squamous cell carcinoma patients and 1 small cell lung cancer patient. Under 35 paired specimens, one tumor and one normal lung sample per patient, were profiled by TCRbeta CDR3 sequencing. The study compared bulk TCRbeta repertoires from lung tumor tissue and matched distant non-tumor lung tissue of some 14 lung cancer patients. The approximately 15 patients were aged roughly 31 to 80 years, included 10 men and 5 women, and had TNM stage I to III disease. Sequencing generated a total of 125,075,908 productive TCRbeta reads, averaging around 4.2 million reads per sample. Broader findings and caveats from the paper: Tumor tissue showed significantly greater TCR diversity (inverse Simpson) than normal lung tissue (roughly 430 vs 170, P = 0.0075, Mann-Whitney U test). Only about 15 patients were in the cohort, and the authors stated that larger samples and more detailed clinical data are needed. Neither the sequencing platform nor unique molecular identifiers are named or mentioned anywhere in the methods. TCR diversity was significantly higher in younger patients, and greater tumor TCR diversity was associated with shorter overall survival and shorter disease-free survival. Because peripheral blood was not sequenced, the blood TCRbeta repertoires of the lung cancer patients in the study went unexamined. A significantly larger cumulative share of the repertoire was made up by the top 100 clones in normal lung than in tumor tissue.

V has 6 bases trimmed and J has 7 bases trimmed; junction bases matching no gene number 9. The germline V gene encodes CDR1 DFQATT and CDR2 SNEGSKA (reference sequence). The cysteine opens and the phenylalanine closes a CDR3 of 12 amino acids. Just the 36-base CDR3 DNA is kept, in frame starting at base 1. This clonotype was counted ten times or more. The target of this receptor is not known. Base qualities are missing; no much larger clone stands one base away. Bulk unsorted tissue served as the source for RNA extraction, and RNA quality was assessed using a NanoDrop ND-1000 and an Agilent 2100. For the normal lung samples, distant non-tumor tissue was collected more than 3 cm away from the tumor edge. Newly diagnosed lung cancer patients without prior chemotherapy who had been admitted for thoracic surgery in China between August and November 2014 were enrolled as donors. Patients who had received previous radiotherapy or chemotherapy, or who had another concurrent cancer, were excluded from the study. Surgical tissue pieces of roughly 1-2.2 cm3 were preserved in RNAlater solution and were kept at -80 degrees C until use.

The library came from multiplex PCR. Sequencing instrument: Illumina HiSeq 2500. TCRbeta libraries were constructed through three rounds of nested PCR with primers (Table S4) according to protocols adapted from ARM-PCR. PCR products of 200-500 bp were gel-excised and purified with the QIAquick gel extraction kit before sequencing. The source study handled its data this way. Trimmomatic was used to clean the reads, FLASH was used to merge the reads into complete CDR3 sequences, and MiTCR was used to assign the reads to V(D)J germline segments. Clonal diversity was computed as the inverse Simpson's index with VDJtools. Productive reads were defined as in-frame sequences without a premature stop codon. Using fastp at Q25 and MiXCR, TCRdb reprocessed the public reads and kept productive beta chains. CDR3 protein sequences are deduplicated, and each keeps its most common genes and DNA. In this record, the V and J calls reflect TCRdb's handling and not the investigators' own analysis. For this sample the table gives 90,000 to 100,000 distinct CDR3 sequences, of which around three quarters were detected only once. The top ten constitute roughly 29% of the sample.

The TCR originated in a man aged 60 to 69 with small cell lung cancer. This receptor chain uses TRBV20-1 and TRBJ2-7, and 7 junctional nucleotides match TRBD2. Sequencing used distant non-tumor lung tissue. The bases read TGCAGTGCGCAGGCACCCGGGGGGGAGCAGTACTTC. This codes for CSAQAPGGEQYF.